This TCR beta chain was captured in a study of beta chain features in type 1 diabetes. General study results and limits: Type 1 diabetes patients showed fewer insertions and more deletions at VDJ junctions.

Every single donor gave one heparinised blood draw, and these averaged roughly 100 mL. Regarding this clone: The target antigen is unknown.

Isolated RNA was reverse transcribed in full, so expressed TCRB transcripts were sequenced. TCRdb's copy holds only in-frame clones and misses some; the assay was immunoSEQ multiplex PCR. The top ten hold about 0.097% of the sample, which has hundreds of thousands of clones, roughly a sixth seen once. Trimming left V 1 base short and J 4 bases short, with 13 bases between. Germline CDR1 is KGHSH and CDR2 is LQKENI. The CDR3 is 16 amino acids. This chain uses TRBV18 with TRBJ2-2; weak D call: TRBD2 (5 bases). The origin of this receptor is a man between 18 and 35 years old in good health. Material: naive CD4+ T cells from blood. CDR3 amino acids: CASSPRVGRGTGELFF. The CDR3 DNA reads TGTGCCAGCTCACCACGGGTCGGACGGGGCACCGGGGAGCTGTTTTTT.